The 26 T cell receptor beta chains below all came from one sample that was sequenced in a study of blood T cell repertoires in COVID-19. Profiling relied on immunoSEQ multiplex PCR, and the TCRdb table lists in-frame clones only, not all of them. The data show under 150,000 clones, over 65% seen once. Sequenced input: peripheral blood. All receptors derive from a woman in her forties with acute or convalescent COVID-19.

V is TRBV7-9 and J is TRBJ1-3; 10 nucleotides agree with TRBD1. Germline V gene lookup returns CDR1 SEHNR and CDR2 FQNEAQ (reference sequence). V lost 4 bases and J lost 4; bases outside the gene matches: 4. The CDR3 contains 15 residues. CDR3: CASSSDRGRGNTIYF. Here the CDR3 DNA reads TGTGCCAGCAGCTCTGACAGGGGGCGGGGAAACACCATATATTTT.

Written as DNA, the CDR3 is TGTGCCAGCAGCCTGAACAGGGGTAGCACCTACGAGCAGTACTTC. It codes for CASSLNRGSTYEQYF. This rearrangement joins TRBV11-2 to TRBJ2-7, with 7 nucleotides matching TRBD1. Germline V lookup: CDR1 SGHAT, CDR2 FQNNGV. V lost 5 bases and J lost 2; bases outside the gene matches: 9. The CDR3 consists of 15 residues.

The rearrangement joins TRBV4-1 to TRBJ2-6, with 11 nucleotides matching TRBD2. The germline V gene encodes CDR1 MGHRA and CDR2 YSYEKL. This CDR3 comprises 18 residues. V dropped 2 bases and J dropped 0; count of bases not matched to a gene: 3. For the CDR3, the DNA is TGCGCCAGCAGCCAATTACTAGCGGGGGTCTCTGGGGCCAACGTCCTGACTTTC. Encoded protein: CASSQLLAGVSGANVLTF.

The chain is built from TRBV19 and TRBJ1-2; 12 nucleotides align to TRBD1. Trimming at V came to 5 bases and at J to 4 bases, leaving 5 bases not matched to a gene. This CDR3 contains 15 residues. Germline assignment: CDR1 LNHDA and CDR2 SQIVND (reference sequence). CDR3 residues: CASSSGQGAGYGYTF. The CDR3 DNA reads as TGTGCCAGTAGTTCGGGACAGGGGGCAGGCTATGGCTACACCTTC.

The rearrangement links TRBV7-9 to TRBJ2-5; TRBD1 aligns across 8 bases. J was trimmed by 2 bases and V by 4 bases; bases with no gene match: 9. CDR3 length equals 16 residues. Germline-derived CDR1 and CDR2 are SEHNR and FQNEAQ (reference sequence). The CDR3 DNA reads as TGTGCCAGCAGCTATTCAGGGGGCGCCACTCAAGAGACCCAGTACTTC. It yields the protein CASSYSGGATQETQYF.

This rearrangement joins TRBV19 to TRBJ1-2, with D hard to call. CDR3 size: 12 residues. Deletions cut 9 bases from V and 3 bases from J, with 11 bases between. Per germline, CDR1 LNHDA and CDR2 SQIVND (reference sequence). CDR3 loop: CASLGRDYGYTF. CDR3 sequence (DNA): TGTGCCAGCCTAGGGAGGGACTATGGCTACACCTTC. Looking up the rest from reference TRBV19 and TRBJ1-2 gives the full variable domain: DGGITQSPKYLFRKEGQNVTLSCEQNLNHDAMYWYRQDPGQGLRLIYYSQIVNDFQKGDIAEGYSVSREKKESFPLTVTSAQKNPTAFYLCASLGRDYGYTFGSGTRLTVV.

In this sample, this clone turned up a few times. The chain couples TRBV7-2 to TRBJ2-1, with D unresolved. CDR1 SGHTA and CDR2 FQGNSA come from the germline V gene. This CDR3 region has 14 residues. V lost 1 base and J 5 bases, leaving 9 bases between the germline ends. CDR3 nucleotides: TGTGCCAGCAGCTTAGAAGCACGAGACAATGAGCAGTTCTTC. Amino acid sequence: CASSLEARDNEQFF. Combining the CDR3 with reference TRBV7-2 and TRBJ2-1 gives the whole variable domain GAGVSQSPSNKVTEKGKDVELRCDPISGHTALYWYRQSLGQGLEFLIYFQGNSAPDKSGLPSDRFSAERTGGSVSTLTIQRTQQEDSAVYLCASSLEARDNEQFFGPGTRLTVL.

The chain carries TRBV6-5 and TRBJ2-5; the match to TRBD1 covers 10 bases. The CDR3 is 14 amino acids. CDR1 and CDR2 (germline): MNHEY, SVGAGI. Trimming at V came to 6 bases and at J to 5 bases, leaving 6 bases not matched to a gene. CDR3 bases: TGTGCCAGCAGGCGACAGGGGGCTTGGGAGACCCAGTACTTC. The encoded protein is CASRRQGAWETQYF.

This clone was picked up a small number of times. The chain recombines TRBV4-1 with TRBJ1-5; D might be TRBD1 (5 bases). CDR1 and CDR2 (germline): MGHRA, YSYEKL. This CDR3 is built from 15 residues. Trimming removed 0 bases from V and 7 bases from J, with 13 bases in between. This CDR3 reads CASSQDVAGRQPQHF. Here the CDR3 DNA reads TGCGCCAGCAGCCAAGATGTTGCAGGGCGACAGCCCCAGCATTTT.

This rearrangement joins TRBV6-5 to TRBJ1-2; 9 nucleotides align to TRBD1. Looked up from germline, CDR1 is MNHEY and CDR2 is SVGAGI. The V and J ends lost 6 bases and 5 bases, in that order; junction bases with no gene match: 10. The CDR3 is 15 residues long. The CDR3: CASSFNRDREYGYTF. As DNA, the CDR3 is TGTGCCAGCAGCTTCAACCGGGACAGGGAGTATGGCTACACCTTC.

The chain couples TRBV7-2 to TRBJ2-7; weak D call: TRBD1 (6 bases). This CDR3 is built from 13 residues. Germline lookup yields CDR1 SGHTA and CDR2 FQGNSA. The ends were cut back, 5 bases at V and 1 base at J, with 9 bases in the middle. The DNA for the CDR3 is TGTGCCAGCAGCAACAGGGCGTCCTACGAGCAGTACTTC. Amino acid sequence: CASSNRASYEQYF.

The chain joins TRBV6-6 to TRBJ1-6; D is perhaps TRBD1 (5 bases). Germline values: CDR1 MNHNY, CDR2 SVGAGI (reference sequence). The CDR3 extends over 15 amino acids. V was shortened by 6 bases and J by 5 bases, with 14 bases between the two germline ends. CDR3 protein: CASSPGGRNNSPLHF. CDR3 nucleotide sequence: TGTGCCAGCAGCCCCGGGGGTCGGAATAATTCACCCCTCCACTTT.

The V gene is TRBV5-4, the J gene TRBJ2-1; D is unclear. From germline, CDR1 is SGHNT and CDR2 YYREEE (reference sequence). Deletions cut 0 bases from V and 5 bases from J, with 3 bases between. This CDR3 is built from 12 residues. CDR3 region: CASSLVNNEQFF. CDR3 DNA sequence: TGTGCCAGCAGCTTGGTCAACAATGAGCAGTTCTTC.

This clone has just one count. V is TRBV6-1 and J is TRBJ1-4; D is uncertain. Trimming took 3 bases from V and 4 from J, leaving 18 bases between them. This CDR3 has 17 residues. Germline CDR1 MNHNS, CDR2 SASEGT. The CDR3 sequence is CASSEGIRNDYNEKLFF. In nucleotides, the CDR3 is TGTGCCAGCAGTGAGGGCATACGTAACGATTATAATGAAAAACTGTTTTTT.

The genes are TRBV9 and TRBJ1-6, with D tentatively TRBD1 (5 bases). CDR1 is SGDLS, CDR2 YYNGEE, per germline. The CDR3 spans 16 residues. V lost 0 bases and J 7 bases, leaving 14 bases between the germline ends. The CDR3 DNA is TGTGCCAGCAGCGTAGACGACAGCCTTCCCAATTCACCCCTCCACTTT. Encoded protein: CASSVDDSLPNSPLHF.

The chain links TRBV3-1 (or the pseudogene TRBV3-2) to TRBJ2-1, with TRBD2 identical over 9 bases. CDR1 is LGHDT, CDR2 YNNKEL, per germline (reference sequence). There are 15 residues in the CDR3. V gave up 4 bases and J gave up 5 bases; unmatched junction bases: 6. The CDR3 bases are TGTGCCAGCAGCCCTCGGACTAGCGACCACAATGAGCAGTTCTTC. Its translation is CASSPRTSDHNEQFF.

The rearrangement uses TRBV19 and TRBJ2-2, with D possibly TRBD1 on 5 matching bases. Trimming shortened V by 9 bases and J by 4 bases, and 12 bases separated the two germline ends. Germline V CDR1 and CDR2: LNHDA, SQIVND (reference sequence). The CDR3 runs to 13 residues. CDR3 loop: CASTGRVTGELFF. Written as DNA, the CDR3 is TGTGCCAGCACAGGTCGAGTCACCGGGGAGCTGTTTTTT.

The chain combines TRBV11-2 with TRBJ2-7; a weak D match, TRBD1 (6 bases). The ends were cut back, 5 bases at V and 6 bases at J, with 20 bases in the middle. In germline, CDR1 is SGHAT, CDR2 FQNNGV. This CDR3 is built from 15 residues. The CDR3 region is CASSPVRGKVSEQYF. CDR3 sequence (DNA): TGTGCCAGCAGCCCTGTCAGGGGTAAGGTGTCCGAGCAGTACTTC.

The CDR3: CASSQDLGRYTDTQYF. The CDR3 region has the DNA TGTGCCAGCAGCCAAGATCTTGGCCGTTACACAGATACGCAGTATTTT. This rearrangement joins TRBV14 to TRBJ2-3; the D is unclear. Germline CDR1 reads SGHDN; CDR2 reads FVKESK. This CDR3 region has 16 residues. V lost 0 bases, J lost 2 bases, and 12 bases lay in between.

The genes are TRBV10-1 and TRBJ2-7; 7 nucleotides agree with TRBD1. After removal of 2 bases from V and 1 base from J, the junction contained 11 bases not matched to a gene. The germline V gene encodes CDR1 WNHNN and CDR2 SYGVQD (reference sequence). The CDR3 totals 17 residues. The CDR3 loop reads CASSENRDSKGSYEQYF. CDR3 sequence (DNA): TGCGCCAGCAGTGAGAACAGGGACAGTAAGGGATCCTACGAGCAGTACTTC.

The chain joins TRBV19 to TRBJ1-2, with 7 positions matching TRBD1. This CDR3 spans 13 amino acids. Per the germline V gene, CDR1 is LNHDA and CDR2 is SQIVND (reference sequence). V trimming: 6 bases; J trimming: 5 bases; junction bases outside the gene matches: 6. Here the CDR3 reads CASSQGGGYGYTF. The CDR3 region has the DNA TGTGCCAGTAGCCAGGGGGGCGGGTATGGCTACACCTTC. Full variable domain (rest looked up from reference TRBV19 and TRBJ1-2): DGGITQSPKYLFRKEGQNVTLSCEQNLNHDAMYWYRQDPGQGLRLIYYSQIVNDFQKGDIAEGYSVSREKKESFPLTVTSAQKNPTAFYLCASSQGGGYGYTFGSGTRLTVV.

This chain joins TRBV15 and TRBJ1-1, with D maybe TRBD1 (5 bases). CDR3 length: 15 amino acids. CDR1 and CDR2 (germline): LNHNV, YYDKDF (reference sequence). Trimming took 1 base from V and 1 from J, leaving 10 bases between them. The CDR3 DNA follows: TGTGCCACCAGCAGAGCCCCAGGGCCGAACACTGAAGCTTTCTTT. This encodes CATSRAPGPNTEAFF.

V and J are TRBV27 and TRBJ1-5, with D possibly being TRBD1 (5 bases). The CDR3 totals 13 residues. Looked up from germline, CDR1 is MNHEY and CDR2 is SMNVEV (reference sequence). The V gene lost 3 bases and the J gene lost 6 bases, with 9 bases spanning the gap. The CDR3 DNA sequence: TGTGCCAGCAGTTTGGCAGGGTCTCAGCCCCAGCATTTT. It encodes CASSLAGSQPQHF.

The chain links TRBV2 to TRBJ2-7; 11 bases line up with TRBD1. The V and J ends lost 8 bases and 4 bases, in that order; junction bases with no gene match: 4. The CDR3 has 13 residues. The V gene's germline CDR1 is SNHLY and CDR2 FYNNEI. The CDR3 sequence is CASSWDRGYEQYF. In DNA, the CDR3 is TGTGCCAGCTCTTGGGACAGGGGGTACGAGCAGTACTTC.

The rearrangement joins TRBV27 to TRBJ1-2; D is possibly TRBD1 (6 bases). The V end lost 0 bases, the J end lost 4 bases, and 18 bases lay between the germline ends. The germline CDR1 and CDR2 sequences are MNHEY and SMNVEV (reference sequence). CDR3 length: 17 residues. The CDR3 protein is CASSLSRGGGRSYGYTF. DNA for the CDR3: TGTGCCAGCAGTTTATCTCGGGGCGGGGGGCGCAGCTATGGCTACACCTTC.

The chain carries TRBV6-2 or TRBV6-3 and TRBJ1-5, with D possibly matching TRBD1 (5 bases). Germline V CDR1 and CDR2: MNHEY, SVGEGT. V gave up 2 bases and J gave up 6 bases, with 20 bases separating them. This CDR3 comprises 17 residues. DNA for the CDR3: TGTGCCAGCAGTTACACCTTAAGAGACAGAGGAAGTCAGCCCCAGCATTTT. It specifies CASSYTLRDRGSQPQHF.